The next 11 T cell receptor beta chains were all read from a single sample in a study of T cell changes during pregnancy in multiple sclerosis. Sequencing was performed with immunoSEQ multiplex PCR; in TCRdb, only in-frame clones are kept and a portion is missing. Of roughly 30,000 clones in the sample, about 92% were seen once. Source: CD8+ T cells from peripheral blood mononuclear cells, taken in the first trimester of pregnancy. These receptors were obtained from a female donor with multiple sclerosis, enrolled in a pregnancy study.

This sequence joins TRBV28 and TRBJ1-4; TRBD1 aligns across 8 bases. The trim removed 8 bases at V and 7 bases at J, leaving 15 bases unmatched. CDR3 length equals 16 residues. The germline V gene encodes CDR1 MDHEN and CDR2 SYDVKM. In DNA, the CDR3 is TGTGCCAGCCAGGGCCTTTGGGGGACAGGCACTGAAAAACTGTTTTTT. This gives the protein CASQGLWGTGTEKLFF.

CDR3 DNA sequence: TGTGCCAGCAGTTTACCTATCAGGGCAGGCTACACCTTC. This sequence encodes CASSLPIRAGYTF. The chain recombines TRBV28 with TRBJ1-2; tentatively, D is TRBD1 (5 bases). V lost 2 bases and J 8 bases, leaving 12 bases between the germline ends. The germline V gene encodes CDR1 MDHEN and CDR2 SYDVKM. The CDR3 is 13 amino acids.

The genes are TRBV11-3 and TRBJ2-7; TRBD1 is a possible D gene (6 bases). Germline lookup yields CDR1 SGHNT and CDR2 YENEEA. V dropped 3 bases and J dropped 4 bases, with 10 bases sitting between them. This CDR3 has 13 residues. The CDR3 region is CASSLGAGYEQYF. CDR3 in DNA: TGTGCCAGCAGCTTGGGGGCGGGTTACGAGCAGTACTTC. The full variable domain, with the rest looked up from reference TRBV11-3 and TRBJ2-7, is EAGVVQSPRYKIIEKKQPVAFWCNPISGHNTLYWYLQNLGQGPELLIRYENEEAVDDSQLPKDRFSAERLKGVDSTLKIQPAELGDSAVYLCASSLGAGYEQYFGPGTRLTVT.

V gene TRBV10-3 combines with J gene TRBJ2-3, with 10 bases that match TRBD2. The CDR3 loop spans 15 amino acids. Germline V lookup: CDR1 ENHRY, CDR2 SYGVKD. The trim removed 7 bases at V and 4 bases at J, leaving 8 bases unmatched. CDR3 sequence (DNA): TGTGCCATCAACCAAGCGGGAGGGCGCGCAGATACGCAGTATTTT. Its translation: CAINQAGGRADTQYF.

CDR3 protein: CASSQNRETQYF. CDR3 bases: TGCGCCAGCAGCCAAAACCGGGAGACCCAGTACTTC. The chain joins TRBV4-1 to TRBJ2-5; D call uncertain. The CDR3 contains 12 residues. In germline, CDR1 is MGHRA, CDR2 YSYEKL. The ends were cut back, 2 bases at V and 5 bases at J, with 6 bases in the middle.

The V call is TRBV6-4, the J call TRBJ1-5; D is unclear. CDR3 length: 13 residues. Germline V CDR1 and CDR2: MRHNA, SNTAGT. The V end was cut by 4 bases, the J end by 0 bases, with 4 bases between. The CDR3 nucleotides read TGTGCCAGCAGTGCCTTTAGCAATCAGCCCCAGCATTTT. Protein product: CASSAFSNQPQHF.

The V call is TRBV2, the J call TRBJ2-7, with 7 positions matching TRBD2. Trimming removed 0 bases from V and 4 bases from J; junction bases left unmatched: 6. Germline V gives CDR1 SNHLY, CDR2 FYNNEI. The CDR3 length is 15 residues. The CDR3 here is CASSEAGGRVYEQYF. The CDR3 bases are TGTGCCAGCAGTGAAGCCGGCGGGAGAGTTTACGAGCAGTACTTC.

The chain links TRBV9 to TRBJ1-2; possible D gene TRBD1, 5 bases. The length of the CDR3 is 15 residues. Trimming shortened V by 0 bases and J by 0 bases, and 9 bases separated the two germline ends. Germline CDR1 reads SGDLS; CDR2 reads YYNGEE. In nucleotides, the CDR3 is TGTGCCAGCAGCGTAGACTTGGGGCCTAACTATGGCTACACCTTC. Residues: CASSVDLGPNYGYTF.

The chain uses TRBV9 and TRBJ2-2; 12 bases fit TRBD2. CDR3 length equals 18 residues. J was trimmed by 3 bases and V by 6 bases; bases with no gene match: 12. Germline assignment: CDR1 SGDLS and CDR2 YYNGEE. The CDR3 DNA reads TGTGCCAGCACCCCATACGCTAGCGGGAGGGTGTACACCGGGGAGCTGTTTTTT. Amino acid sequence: CASTPYASGRVYTGELFF.

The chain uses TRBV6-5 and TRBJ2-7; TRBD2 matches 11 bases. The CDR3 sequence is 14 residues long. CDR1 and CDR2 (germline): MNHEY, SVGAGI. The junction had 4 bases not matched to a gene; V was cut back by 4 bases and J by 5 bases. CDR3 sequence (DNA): TGTGCCAGCAGTTCTATAGCGGGAGGGAACGAGCAGTACTTC. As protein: CASSSIAGGNEQYF.

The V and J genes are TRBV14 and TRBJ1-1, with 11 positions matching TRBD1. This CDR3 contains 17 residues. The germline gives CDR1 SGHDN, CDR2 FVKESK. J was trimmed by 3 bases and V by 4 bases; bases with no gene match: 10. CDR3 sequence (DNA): TGTGCCAGCAGCCCTACGAAGGGGGACAGGGGGGACACTGAAGCTTTCTTT. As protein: CASSPTKGDRGDTEAFF. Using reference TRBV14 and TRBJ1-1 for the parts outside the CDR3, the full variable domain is EAGVTQFPSHSVIEKGQTVTLRCDPISGHDNLYWYRRVMGKEIKFLLHFVKESKQDESGMPNNRFLAERTGGTYSTLKVQPAELEDSGVYFCASSPTKGDRGDTEAFFGQGTRLTVV.